This entry is about one TCR beta chain. This sample is drawn from a study of blood T cell repertoires in COVID-19. Libraries were prepared by immunoSEQ multiplex PCR; TCRdb keeps only in-frame clonotypes and omits some of them. The data hold about 240,000 clones, with around 89% observed a single time. Individuals drawn from about 26 US areas were roughly 18 to 95 years old. Cohorts were determined from participant-reported clinical history. Two consecutive negative NP/OP PCR tests, clearance, or resolved symptoms defined Cohort 3 recovery. V lost 7 bases, J lost 4 bases, and 1 base stayed unmatched. CDR3 size: 12 residues. Germline V gene sequence: CDR1 MNHNY, CDR2 SVGAGI (reference sequence).

Sample: PBMCs or T cells enriched from blood (not recorded which). J is TRBJ2-7 and V is TRBV6-6; 10 nucleotides align to TRBD2. This sequence was found in a woman between 25 and 40 years old who had recovered from COVID-19. The CDR3 region has the DNA TGTGCCAGCAAAGCGGGAGGGTACGAGCAGTACTTC. It is translated as CASKAGGYEQYF.